The following is a T cell receptor (beta chain) sequence with its context. This sample stems from a study of blood T cell repertoires in COVID-19. Turning to the study itself: Samples taken during acute and convalescent COVID-19 were collected in the United States, Italy and Spain.

This CDR3 region has 15 residues. V gave up 2 bases and J gave up 4 bases, with 14 bases separating them. Germline loops: CDR1 SEHNR, CDR2 FQNEAQ (reference sequence). How the authors handled the data: The authors estimated nucleated cell counts from reference gene primer amplification. Assay: immunoSEQ multiplex PCR; the TCRdb copy retains only in-frame clones and omits some. The DNA gave D and trimming, while V, J and clone size come from that table. Found here are over 85,000 clones, approximately 87% of them singletons; the top ten hold 15% to 17%. The material sequenced was peripheral blood. The receptor was isolated from a human donor in a cohort sampled during active COVID-19. V and J are TRBV7-9 and TRBJ1-2; D is unclear. In nucleotides, the CDR3 is TGTGCCAGCAGCTTAATATCGGGGTCAGGCTATGGCTACACCTTC. It encodes CASSLISGSGYGYTF. The variable domain in full, with the rest retrieved from reference TRBV7-9 and TRBJ1-2, is DTGVSQNPRHKITKRGQNVTFRCDPISEHNRLYWYRQTLGQGPEFLTYFQNEAQLEKSRLLSDRFSAERPKGSFSTLEIQRTEQGDSAMYLCASSLISGSGYGYTFGSGTRLTVV.